Presented here are 31 T cell receptor beta chains from one specimen sequenced in a study of OX40 agonist ivuxolimab in advanced cancers. The method was immunoSEQ multiplex PCR; TCRdb's version includes in-frame clones alone and lacks a portion of them. The sample lists under 85,000 clones, around 86% occurring once. Sample: CD4+ or CD8+ T cells sorted from blood, taken in a trial of the OX40 agonist ivuxolimab. The receptor set was obtained from an adult with an advanced solid tumor such as melanoma, head and neck, liver or kidney cancer.

The rearrangement joins TRBV19 to TRBJ1-2; tentatively, D is TRBD1 (5 bases). Germline values: CDR1 LNHDA, CDR2 SQIVND (reference sequence). Trimming cost V 4 bases and J 0 bases, with 12 bases left between them. CDR3 size: 15 residues. The CDR3 loop is CASSTGGITNYGYTF. CDR3 DNA sequence: TGTGCCAGTAGTACCGGGGGGATTACTAACTATGGCTACACCTTC.

V and J are TRBV6-1 and TRBJ2-6; 9 nucleotides match TRBD1. Germline V lookup: CDR1 MNHNS, CDR2 SASEGT. The V gene end was trimmed by 3 bases and the J gene end by 2 bases; junction bases not matched to a gene: 8. CDR3 length: 18 amino acids. The CDR3 DNA is TGTGCCAGCAGTGATTTAGTGACAGGGGGTGCTGGGGCCAACGTCCTGACTTTC. It yields the protein CASSDLVTGGAGANVLTF.

V usage is TRBV29-1 and J usage is TRBJ2-7, with D perhaps matching TRBD2 (6 bases). CDR1 and CDR2 from the germline V gene are SQVTM and ANQGSEA. Trimming removed 7 bases at V and 0 bases at J, with 7 bases between. This CDR3 is 11 amino acids long. CDR3 DNA sequence: TGCAGCGCCGGGGGCTCCTACGAGCAGTACTTC. This codes for CSAGGSYEQYF.

The V and J genes are TRBV10-3 and TRBJ2-2; tentatively, D is TRBD1 (6 bases). The length of the CDR3 is 14 residues. Germline-derived CDR1 and CDR2 are ENHRY and SYGVKD. V was shortened by 5 bases and J by 1 base, with 8 bases between the two germline ends. The CDR3 bases are TGTGCCATCAGTATGACAGGGAACACCGGGGAGCTGTTTTTT. It is translated as CAISMTGNTGELFF.

The chain is built from TRBV6-5 and TRBJ1-1; tentatively, D is TRBD1 (6 bases). The germline V gene encodes CDR1 MNHEY and CDR2 SVGAGI. This CDR3 has 12 residues. V lost 2 bases and J lost 8, with 9 bases in between. CDR3 in DNA: TGTGCCAGCAGTTACAGGAGGGGGGAAGCTTTCTTT. Translation: CASSYRRGEAFF.

The rearrangement joins TRBV6-4 to TRBJ1-2, with TRBD1 matching over 10 bases. This CDR3 has 15 residues. Germline loops: CDR1 MRHNA, CDR2 SNTAGT. J was trimmed by 2 bases and V by 2 bases; bases with no gene match: 2. The CDR3 DNA reads TGTGCCAGCAGTGACAGGACAGGGGGAAACTATGGCTACACCTTC. Translation: CASSDRTGGNYGYTF.

V and J are TRBV30 and TRBJ1-3; D gene unclear. This CDR3 comprises 12 residues. The germline V gene encodes CDR1 GTSNPN and CDR2 SVGIG (reference sequence). With 8 bases removed from V and 0 bases from J, the gap between germline ends came to 8 bases. CDR3 sequence: CALRDSGNTIYF. The CDR3 region has the DNA TGTGCCCTTAGGGACTCTGGAAACACCATATATTTT.

The chain links TRBV15 to TRBJ1-4, with D possibly matching TRBD1 (6 bases). The germline gives CDR1 LNHNV, CDR2 YYDKDF (reference sequence). CDR3 length equals 15 residues. V dropped 0 bases and J dropped 2 bases, with 7 bases sitting between them. CDR3 region: CATSRDRGTNEKLFF. The DNA of the CDR3 is TGTGCCACCAGCAGAGATAGGGGGACTAATGAAAAACTGTTTTTT.

This clone was counted a single time. The chain couples TRBV7-2 to TRBJ1-4; no reliable D call. The germline V and J ends were trimmed by 4 bases and 0 bases, with 12 bases remaining between them. CDR1 and CDR2 from the germline V gene are SGHTA and FQGNSA. The CDR3 sequence is 16 residues long. The CDR3 sequence is CASSSDLHTTNEKLFF. CDR3 in DNA: TGTGCCAGCAGCTCGGATCTTCACACAACTAATGAAAAACTGTTTTTT.

The V gene is TRBV9, the J gene TRBJ1-2; a weak D match, TRBD1 (6 bases). Trimming pared 2 bases from V and 4 bases from J, leaving 15 bases between. In germline, CDR1 is SGDLS, CDR2 YYNGEE. The CDR3 covers 15 residues. The CDR3 sequence is CASSVASGVGYGYTF. The CDR3, as DNA: TGTGCCAGCAGCGTCGCCTCAGGGGTAGGCTATGGCTACACCTTC.

V and J are TRBV30 and TRBJ2-7, with a weak D call TRBD1 (5 bases). V lost 0 bases and J lost 2, with 17 bases in between. The CDR3 is 16 amino acids. Per the germline V gene, CDR1 is GTSNPN and CDR2 is SVGIG (reference sequence). The CDR3 nucleotides read TGTGCCTGGAGTGTACCTGTAGGACACATCACCTACGAGCAGTACTTC. The encoded protein is CAWSVPVGHITYEQYF.

The chain has TRBV2 and TRBJ2-7, with D unclear. The germline V gene encodes CDR1 SNHLY and CDR2 FYNNEI. This CDR3 is built from 14 residues. Trimming shortened V by 6 bases and J by 2 bases, and 14 bases separated the two germline ends. Here the CDR3 DNA reads TGTGCCAGCAGACCCACGGCCGGTGCCTACGAGCAGTACTTC. This translates into CASRPTAGAYEQYF.

This clone appeared a single time. The gene calls are TRBV18 and TRBJ2-7; 14 bases are shared with TRBD2. The germline gives CDR1 KGHSH, CDR2 LQKENI. This CDR3 spans 17 amino acids. With V trimmed by 3 bases and J by 7 bases, 11 bases remained unmatched. The CDR3 nucleotides read TGTGCCAGCTCACCCCGCCGACTAGCGGGAGGGCCGAGGGAGCAGTACTTC. This encodes CASSPRRLAGGPREQYF.

This clone was counted only a few times. This chain uses TRBV7-2 with TRBJ2-1; D gene ambiguous. Per germline, CDR1 SGHTA and CDR2 FQGNSA. This CDR3 has 15 residues. The V end was cut by 6 bases, the J end by 1 base, with 13 bases between. The CDR3 region is CASSPMGISYNEQFF. The CDR3 bases are TGTGCCAGCAGTCCCATGGGGATATCCTACAATGAGCAGTTCTTC. Full variable domain (missing parts from reference TRBV7-2 and TRBJ2-1): GAGVSQSPSNKVTEKGKDVELRCDPISGHTALYWYRQSLGQGLEFLIYFQGNSAPDKSGLPSDRFSAERTGGSVSTLTIQRTQQEDSAVYLCASSPMGISYNEQFFGPGTRLTVL.

V usage is TRBV21-1 and J usage is TRBJ1-1. TRBV21-1 is reported as a pseudogene. CDR3 length: 8 amino acids. DNA for the CDR3: TGTGCCAGCACTGAAGCTTTCTTT. Protein sequence: CASTEAFF.

Only a few counts were recorded for this clone. The gene calls are TRBV10-3 and TRBJ1-2, with a weak D call TRBD1 (6 bases). CDR3 size: 12 residues. V was pared by 6 bases and J by 5 bases, with 10 bases between. CDR1 ENHRY and CDR2 SYGVKD come from the germline V gene. The CDR3: CAISGTPYGYTF. The CDR3 DNA is TGTGCCATCAGCGGGACACCATATGGCTACACCTTC.

The V call is TRBV6-4, the J call TRBJ1-2; D not certain. This CDR3 region has 12 residues. The germline V and J ends were trimmed by 2 bases and 4 bases, with 5 bases remaining between them. The germline V gene encodes CDR1 MRHNA and CDR2 SNTAGT. The CDR3 loop reads CASSDNSYGYTF. The CDR3 DNA reads TGTGCCAGCAGTGACAACTCCTATGGCTACACCTTC.

This clone appeared a single time. The chain combines TRBV5-1 with TRBJ1-1; TRBD1 agrees at 8 bases. The CDR3 loop spans 15 amino acids. The junction had 5 bases not matched to a gene; V was cut back by 0 bases and J by 4 bases. CDR1 is SGHRS and CDR2 is YFSETQ in the germline V gene. In DNA form, the CDR3 reads TGCGCCAGCAGCTTGGAGGCAGGGGGCGGCACTGAAGCTTTCTTT. This sequence encodes CASSLEAGGGTEAFF. Variable domain in full (rest from reference TRBV5-1 and TRBJ1-1): KAGVTQTPRYLIKTRGQQVTLSCSPISGHRSVSWYQQTPGQGLQFLFEYFSETQRNKGNFPGRFSGRQFSNSRSEMNVSTLELGDSALYLCASSLEAGGGTEAFFGQGTRLTVV.

This clone was counted a few times. This chain joins TRBV19 and TRBJ2-7; D might be TRBD1 (6 bases). CDR3 length: 16 amino acids. The V gene's germline CDR1 is LNHDA and CDR2 SQIVND (reference sequence). With 4 bases removed from V and 0 bases from J, the gap between germline ends came to 16 bases. This CDR3 is CASSTARDIPSYEQYF. The CDR3 DNA reads TGTGCCAGTAGTACTGCCCGGGACATTCCCTCCTACGAGCAGTACTTC.

V gene TRBV7-3 combines with J gene TRBJ2-3; D is unclear. V gave up 5 bases and J gave up 4 bases, with 7 bases separating them. The CDR3 is 12 residues long. CDR1 and CDR2 from the germline V gene are SGHTA and FQGTGA. CDR3 loop: CASSPGSDTQYF. The CDR3 nucleotides read TGTGCCAGCAGCCCAGGATCAGATACGCAGTATTTT. Filled out from reference TRBV7-3 and TRBJ2-3, the complete variable domain reads GAGVSQTPSNKVTEKGKYVELRCDPISGHTALYWYRQSLGQGPEFLIYFQGTGAADDSGLPNDRFFAVRPEGSVSTLKIQRTERGDSAVYLCASSPGSDTQYFGPGTRLTVL.

The chain is built from TRBV10-3 and TRBJ2-7; TRBD2 agrees at 11 bases. The CDR3 length is 16 residues. The V gene end was trimmed by 8 bases and the J gene end by 0 bases; junction bases not matched to a gene: 9. Germline V lookup: CDR1 ENHRY, CDR2 SYGVKD. CDR3 in DNA: TGTGCCATCGCGGTAGCGGGAGGGACGAGCTCCTACGAGCAGTACTTC. It translates to CAIAVAGGTSSYEQYF.

The chain links TRBV10-3 to TRBJ1-5; TRBD1 might be the D (6 bases). Germline values: CDR1 ENHRY, CDR2 SYGVKD. V gave up 4 bases and J gave up 2 bases, with 15 bases separating them. The length of the CDR3 is 16 residues. The CDR3 sequence is CAISGARSGGNQPQHF. The CDR3, as DNA: TGTGCCATCAGTGGGGCGCGGTCAGGGGGCAATCAGCCCCAGCATTTT.

The chain recombines TRBV5-1 with TRBJ1-2; D call uncertain. CDR1 and CDR2 (germline): SGHRS, YFSETQ. Trimming took 4 bases from V and 8 from J, leaving 18 bases between them. The CDR3 length is 14 residues. CDR3 bases: TGCGCCAGCAGCCTCTTAGGTGGGCCAGAAGGCTACACCTTC. Its translation: CASSLLGGPEGYTF.

This clone has only one observation. The chain is built from TRBV7-3 and TRBJ2-1, with TRBD2 identical over 8 bases. Germline CDR1 and CDR2: SGHTA and FQGTGA. Trimming cost V 5 bases and J 10 bases; bases outside gene matches: 13. The CDR3 runs 15 residues. CDR3 bases: TGTGCCAGCAGCACAGAAGCGGGAGTCTTACGCGAGCAGTTCTTC. Translated: CASSTEAGVLREQFF.

Remarks on this clone: Other DNA variants within this sample encode the same CDR3. The chain combines TRBV7-2 with TRBJ2-1; 7 nucleotides line up with TRBD2. V lost 2 bases, J lost 15 bases, and 4 bases stayed unmatched. Germline CDR1 reads SGHTA; CDR2 reads FQGNSA. This CDR3 region has 11 residues. The CDR3, as DNA: TGTGCCAGCAGCTTAAGGGCGGGAGCGTTCTTC. Its translation: CASSLRAGAFF. Full variable domain (rest looked up from reference TRBV7-2 and TRBJ2-1): GAGVSQSPSNKVTEKGKDVELRCDPISGHTALYWYRQSLGQGLEFLIYFQGNSAPDKSGLPSDRFSAERTGGSVSTLTIQRTQQEDSAVYLCASSLRAGAFFGPGTRLTVL.

The chain has TRBV5-1 and TRBJ2-1; 7 bases are shared with TRBD2. J lost 5 bases, V lost 7 bases, and 6 bases had no gene match. Germline values: CDR1 SGHRS, CDR2 YFSETQ. The CDR3 is 13 amino acids. The CDR3 reads CASREDPHNEQFF. In nucleotides, the CDR3 is TGCGCCAGCCGGGAGGATCCGCACAATGAGCAGTTCTTC. Based on the CDR3 plus reference TRBV5-1 and TRBJ2-1, the full variable domain is KAGVTQTPRYLIKTRGQQVTLSCSPISGHRSVSWYQQTPGQGLQFLFEYFSETQRNKGNFPGRFSGRQFSNSRSEMNVSTLELGDSALYLCASREDPHNEQFFGPGTRLTVL.

This chain connects TRBV29-1 to TRBJ2-1; D not certain. CDR1 SQVTM and CDR2 ANQGSEA come from the germline V gene. The ends were cut back, 3 bases at V and 5 bases at J, with 8 bases in the middle. The CDR3 has 12 residues. The DNA for the CDR3 is TGCAGCGTTGAGACTTTTCACAATGAGCAGTTCTTC. Its translation is CSVETFHNEQFF.

The chain combines TRBV5-1 with TRBJ1-1, with D unclear. The CDR3 consists of 13 residues. From germline, CDR1 is SGHRS and CDR2 YFSETQ. V shed 4 bases and J shed 1 base, with 8 bases lying between them. Here the CDR3 reads CASSPNPNTEAFF. As DNA, the CDR3 is TGCGCCAGCAGCCCAAATCCGAACACTGAAGCTTTCTTT.

This clone was seen only a few times. Here the CDR3 reads CASSQDRDNYNEQFF. CDR3 sequence (DNA): TGTGCCAGCAGCCAAGATAGGGACAACTACAATGAGCAGTTCTTC. The chain carries TRBV4-2 and TRBJ2-1, with D perhaps TRBD1 (6 bases). Germline V gene sequence: CDR1 LGHNA, CDR2 YNFKEQ. The CDR3 is made up of 15 amino acids. Trimming pared 0 bases from V and 3 bases from J, leaving 9 bases between.

This chain links TRBV28 with TRBJ2-5; maybe TRBD1 (5 bases). The germline gives CDR1 MDHEN, CDR2 SYDVKM. Trimming removed 7 bases from V and 1 base from J, with 16 bases in between. There are 15 residues in the CDR3. The CDR3 DNA reads as TGTGCCAGCAAGGAAGGGCAGGGCTTCCAAGAGACCCAGTACTTC. Its translation: CASKEGQGFQETQYF.

The chain links TRBV4-2 to TRBJ2-3, with a weak D call TRBD2 (5 bases). V lost 0 bases and J 5 bases, leaving 18 bases between the germline ends. The CDR3 is made up of 17 amino acids. Germline V gene data show CDR1 as LGHNA and CDR2 as YNFKEQ. CDR3 sequence reads: CASSQEATDYPVDTQYF. The CDR3 region has the DNA TGTGCCAGCAGCCAAGAAGCTACTGACTACCCAGTAGATACGCAGTATTTT.